This entry concerns a single T cell receptor (beta chain). Its antigen is still unknown. Germline loops: CDR1 MNHNS, CDR2 SASEGT. The CDR3 totals 14 residues. The V and J ends lost 8 bases and 6 bases, in that order; junction bases with no gene match: 10. Profiling that covered TCR beta VDJ and CDR3 relied on genomic DNA as its template. One entry per CDR3 protein results from TCRdb running MiXCR on the reads. The sample lists about 120,000 distinct CDR3 sequences; about 60% were seen once. This specimen belongs to a study of CD8+CD57+ T cells in acquired aplastic anemia. The sequenced patients had an expansion of CD8+CD57+ cells seen by flow cytometry. Study-wide points: Comparison of patients with controls identified twenty-nine shared CD8+ CDR3 sequences.

The clonotype comes from a human donor with aplastic anemia. The material sequenced was sorted CD4+, CD8+, or CD8+CD57+ T cells (not recorded which) from PBMCs. This rearrangement joins TRBV6-1 to TRBJ2-7; TRBD1 agrees at 10 bases. CDR3 region: CASSAGQGTSEQYF. The DNA for the CDR3 is TGTGCCAGCTCGGCGGGACAGGGGACTAGCGAGCAGTACTTC.